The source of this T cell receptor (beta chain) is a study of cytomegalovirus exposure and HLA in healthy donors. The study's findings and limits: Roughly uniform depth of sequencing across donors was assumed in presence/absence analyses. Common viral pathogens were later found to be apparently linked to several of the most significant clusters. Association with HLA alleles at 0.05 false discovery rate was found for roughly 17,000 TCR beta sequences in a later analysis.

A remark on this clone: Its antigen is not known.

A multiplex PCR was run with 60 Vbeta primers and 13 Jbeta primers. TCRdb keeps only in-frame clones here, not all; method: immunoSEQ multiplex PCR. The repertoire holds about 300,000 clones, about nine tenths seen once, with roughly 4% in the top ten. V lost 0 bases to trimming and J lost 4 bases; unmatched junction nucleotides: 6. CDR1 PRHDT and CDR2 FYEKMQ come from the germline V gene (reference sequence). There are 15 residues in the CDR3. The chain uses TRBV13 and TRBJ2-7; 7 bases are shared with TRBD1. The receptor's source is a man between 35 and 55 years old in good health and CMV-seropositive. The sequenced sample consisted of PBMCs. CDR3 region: CASSLGKGASYEQYF. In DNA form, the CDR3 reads TGTGCCAGCAGCTTAGGCAAGGGGGCGAGTTACGAGCAGTACTTC.